This entry concerns a single T cell receptor beta chain. What it binds is unknown. Germline CDR1 is SEHNR and CDR2 is FQNEAQ (reference sequence). V gave up 1 base and J gave up 2 bases; unmatched junction bases: 6. The CDR3 loop spans 16 amino acids. This PCR relied on a set of 60 Vbeta primers and 13 Jbeta primers. TCRdb's copy holds only in-frame clones and misses some; the assay was immunoSEQ multiplex PCR. Of around 160,000 clones listed, over 60% were seen once; the top ten hold roughly 1.7%. The data derive from a study of cytomegalovirus exposure and HLA in healthy donors. General study points: When analyzed later, the rates of TCR association showed variation by HLA locus, with DRB1 the most and HLA-C the fewest.

The V gene is TRBV7-9, the J gene TRBJ2-7; the match to TRBD1 covers 9 bases. The sample comprised PBMCs. This receptor was obtained from a woman between 18 and 29 years old in good health and CMV-seronegative. CDR3 sequence reads: CASSLVAGQGTYEQYF. CDR3 DNA sequence: TGTGCCAGCAGCTTAGTGGCGGGACAGGGCACCTACGAGCAGTACTTC. The full variable domain, with the rest looked up from reference TRBV7-9 and TRBJ2-7, is DTGVSQNPRHKITKRGQNVTFRCDPISEHNRLYWYRQTLGQGPEFLTYFQNEAQLEKSRLLSDRFSAERPKGSFSTLEIQRTEQGDSAMYLCASSLVAGQGTYEQYFGPGTRLTVT.